The next 13 T cell receptor beta chains were all read from a single sample in a study of T-cell memory formation after mild COVID-19. TCRdb used MiXCR to reprocess the 5' RACE reads, holding one entry per CDR3 protein. The data show 400,000 or so distinct CDR3 sequences, 20% seen once. The sequenced sample consisted of PBMCs or a T cell subset sorted from them (not recorded which). The receptors derive from an adult woman who had mild COVID-19 (a few samples of this study predate the infection). Cell type and time point are not known.

The gene calls are TRBV20-1 and TRBJ1-4; perhaps TRBD1 as D (5 bases). Between the trimmed V and J ends, which lost 6 bases and 10 bases, there was a span of 18 bases. The length of the CDR3 is 13 residues. Germline V gene lookup returns CDR1 DFQATT and CDR2 SNEGSKA (reference sequence). The DNA of the CDR3 is TGCAGTGCCTACAGTCTGGTCGGGGGAAAACTGTTTTTT. Its protein product is CSAYSLVGGKLFF.

This clonotype turned up a few times. The chain couples TRBV4-1 to TRBJ2-5; tentative D call: TRBD2 (6 bases). V dropped 4 bases and J dropped 5 bases, with 14 bases sitting between them. Germline V lookup: CDR1 MGHRA, CDR2 YSYEKL. The CDR3 spans 14 residues. CDR3 loop: CASSPLDGGETQYF. DNA for the CDR3: TGCGCCAGCAGCCCCCTCGATGGGGGGGAGACCCAGTACTTC.

This clonotype was observed a few times. V gene TRBV20-1 combines with J gene TRBJ1-5, with a tentative D call TRBD1 (5 bases). This CDR3 has 15 amino acids. Per germline, CDR1 DFQATT and CDR2 SNEGSKA (reference sequence). The V gene lost 0 bases and the J gene lost 6 bases, with 15 bases spanning the gap. As DNA, the CDR3 is TGCAGTGCTAGAGATCAGGGAAGTCGGCGTCAGCCCCAGCATTTT. Its protein product is CSARDQGSRRQPQHF.

The chain combines TRBV4-1 with TRBJ2-7; D call uncertain. V gave up 0 bases and J gave up 6 bases, with 12 bases separating them. The germline V gene has CDR1 MGHRA and CDR2 YSYEKL. The CDR3 sequence is 14 residues long. This chain's CDR3 is CASSQDRVSLEQYF. CDR3 DNA sequence: TGCGCCAGCAGCCAAGACCGTGTTTCCCTCGAGCAGTACTTC.

The chain joins TRBV19 to TRBJ2-1; the D call may be TRBD1 or TRBD2 (5 bases each). The germline V and J ends were trimmed by 5 bases and 5 bases, with 16 bases remaining between them. The CDR3 contains 15 residues. CDR1 LNHDA and CDR2 SQIVND come from the germline V gene (reference sequence). CDR3 sequence: CASSFRGLPDNEQFF. The CDR3, as DNA: TGTGCCAGTAGTTTTCGGGGCTTGCCAGACAATGAGCAGTTCTTC. Complete variable domain (other parts from reference TRBV19 and TRBJ2-1): DGGITQSPKYLFRKEGQNVTLSCEQNLNHDAMYWYRQDPGQGLRLIYYSQIVNDFQKGDIAEGYSVSREKKESFPLTVTSAQKNPTAFYLCASSFRGLPDNEQFFGPGTRLTVL.

This clonotype has a handful of counts. J is TRBJ2-3 and V is TRBV3-1, with D perhaps matching TRBD2 (6 bases). In germline, CDR1 is LGHDT, CDR2 YNNKEL (reference sequence). This CDR3 has 16 residues. V was trimmed by 6 bases and J by 1 base, leaving 17 bases between them. CDR3 sequence reads: CASSRGSGLRTDTQYF. Written as DNA, the CDR3 is TGTGCCAGCAGTCGAGGGAGCGGGCTTCGCACAGATACGCAGTATTTT.

A few counts support this clonotype. The chain carries TRBV12-3 or TRBV12-4 and TRBJ2-1, with 9 bases matching TRBD2. There are 15 residues in the CDR3. Germline trimming cut 3 bases from V and 7 bases from J; bases unmatched to any gene: 7. CDR3 coding DNA: TGTGCCAGCAGTTTCAGCGGGGGGCGACGGAATGAGCAGTTCTTC. This encodes CASSFSGGRRNEQFF.

This clonotype was recorded a few times. This chain links TRBV9 with TRBJ2-1; 9 nucleotides match TRBD2. The CDR3 runs to 15 residues. Losses at the gene ends were 3 bases for V and 4 bases for J; bases not matched to a gene: 5. In germline, CDR1 is SGDLS, CDR2 YYNGEE. CDR3 sequence: CASSEGLAYYNEQFF. The DNA for the CDR3 is TGTGCCAGCAGCGAGGGACTAGCATATTACAATGAGCAGTTCTTC.

The chain links TRBV24-1 to TRBJ1-2, with D maybe TRBD1 (5 bases). V lost 0 bases to trimming and J lost 4 bases, with 11 bases between them. CDR1 is KGHDR and CDR2 is SFDVKD in the germline V gene. The CDR3 has 15 residues. Written as DNA, the CDR3 is TGTGCCACCAGTGATTTGGGGGACTACCCCTATGGCTACACCTTC. Its protein is CATSDLGDYPYGYTF.

This chain links TRBV4-3 with TRBJ2-1, with 7 bases fitting TRBD2. CDR3 length equals 15 residues. Germline CDR1 reads LGHNA; CDR2 reads YSLEER. Trimming at V came to 0 bases and at J to 3 bases, leaving 2 bases not matched to a gene. The CDR3 DNA reads TGCGCCAGCAGCCAAGAGCCTAGCGGCTACAATGAGCAGTTCTTC. Translated: CASSQEPSGYNEQFF.

J is TRBJ2-1 and V is TRBV3-1; 8 bases match TRBD1. The junction had 4 bases not matched to a gene; V was cut back by 4 bases and J by 2 bases. CDR1 and CDR2 (germline): LGHDT, YNNKEL (reference sequence). This CDR3 is 15 amino acids long. The CDR3 bases are TGTGCCAGCAGCCCCCGGACAGGGACCTACAATGAGCAGTTCTTC. This gives the protein CASSPRTGTYNEQFF.

This clonotype was counted a few times. V gene TRBV20-1 combines with J gene TRBJ1-5, with D possibly being TRBD1 (5 bases). The CDR3 totals 16 residues. The V and J ends lost 6 bases and 6 bases respectively, with 24 bases between them. The V gene's germline CDR1 is DFQATT and CDR2 SNEGSKA (reference sequence). The CDR3: CSALDPGRQGSQPQHF. CDR3 coding DNA: TGCAGTGCGTTAGACCCGGGGAGGCAGGGCAGTCAGCCCCAGCATTTT.

This clonotype has only a few counts. The CDR3 protein is CASSPLGRSGRVTEAFF. The CDR3 DNA reads as TGTGCCAGCTCACCATTGGGGCGAAGCGGCAGAGTAACTGAAGCTTTCTTT. This chain connects TRBV18 to TRBJ1-1; TRBD1 is a possible D gene (5 bases). Trimming removed 2 bases at V and 5 bases at J, with 21 bases between. Germline V gives CDR1 KGHSH, CDR2 LQKENI. The CDR3 loop spans 17 amino acids. The full variable domain, completed using reference TRBV18 and TRBJ1-1, is NAGVMQNPRHLVRRRGQEARLRCSPMKGHSHVYWYRQLPEEGLKFMVYLQKENIIDESGMPKERFSAEFPKEGPSILRIQQVVRGDSAAYFCASSPLGRSGRVTEAFFGQGTRLTVV.